The 32 T cell receptor beta chains in this list originate from one sample, sequenced in a study of shared clonotypes between healthy human individuals (dated by TCRdb to about 2020). Receptor amplification or capture employed the immunoSEQ multiplex PCR assay. In TCRdb, the immuneACCESS table is reduced to in-frame sequences with V and J assigned. These tables do not hold every clone; where another copy was compared, an unresolved V gene accounts for under half, and the others remain unexplained. In all, the sample holds around 580,000 clones, and about 98% of those were seen once. The biggest ten clones account for 0.3% of the sample. CD8 naive samples consisted of CD45RO-negative cells that were positively selected for CCR7, yielding a CD45RA+CCR7+ population without TemRA cells. Sequences were obtained from naive CD8+ T cells sorted from blood. What the cell subset or site label conveys for this sample: CD45RA+CCR7+. The receptors originated from a man aged 25-45 years in good health.

The count of this clone is one. V gene TRBV7-9 combines with J gene TRBJ2-7, with D possibly TRBD1 on 6 matching bases. Trimming stripped 9 bases from V and 3 bases from J, with 21 bases between. This CDR3 has 15 residues. Germline CDR1 is SEHNR and CDR2 is FQNEAQ (reference sequence). The CDR3 DNA follows: TGTGCCAGTGAATCTTTGGGGTACAGGGACTACGAGCAGTACTTC. Translating gives CASESLGYRDYEQYF.

The chain has TRBV6-5 and TRBJ2-2; D could derive from TRBD1 or TRBD2 (5 bases each). Germline V gene lookup returns CDR1 MNHEY and CDR2 SVGAGI. The CDR3 is 14 residues long. V was pared by 0 bases and J by 3 bases, with 5 bases between. The CDR3 reads CASSYSGDTGELFF. CDR3 DNA sequence: TGTGCCAGCAGTTACTCGGGGGACACCGGGGAGCTGTTTTTT.

This chain joins TRBV19 and TRBJ1-4; D is undetermined. Germline V lookup: CDR1 LNHDA, CDR2 SQIVND (reference sequence). The CDR3 has 13 amino acids. The germline V and J ends were trimmed by 3 bases and 7 bases, with 9 bases remaining between them. The CDR3: CASSIGSGEKLFF. Written as DNA, the CDR3 is TGTGCCAGTAGTATCGGATCCGGTGAAAAACTGTTTTTT. The variable domain in full, completed from reference TRBV19 and TRBJ1-4, reads DGGITQSPKYLFRKEGQNVTLSCEQNLNHDAMYWYRQDPGQGLRLIYYSQIVNDFQKGDIAEGYSVSREKKESFPLTVTSAQKNPTAFYLCASSIGSGEKLFFGSGTQLSVL.

The chain links TRBV28 to TRBJ2-7; weak D call: TRBD2 (5 bases). CDR3 length equals 14 residues. The germline V gene has CDR1 MDHEN and CDR2 SYDVKM. The V end lost 2 bases, the J end lost 2 bases, and 10 bases lay between the germline ends. CDR3 in DNA: TGTGCCAGCAGTTTAACACTAGTCCCCTACGAGCAGTACTTC. It is translated as CASSLTLVPYEQYF.

The genes are TRBV10-2 and TRBJ2-5; TRBD1 or TRBD2 may be the D gene (5 bases each). Germline V CDR1 and CDR2: WSHSY, SAAADI. Trimming left V 0 bases short and J 1 base short, with 18 bases between. The CDR3 length is 18 residues. The CDR3 is CASSESINGLGGQETQYF. Written as DNA, the CDR3 is TGCGCCAGCAGTGAGTCGATTAACGGCCTTGGGGGCCAAGAGACCCAGTACTTC.

The CDR3: CASSERGTGMNTEAFF. CDR3 nucleotide sequence: TGTGCCAGCAGTGAAAGGGGGACAGGGATGAACACTGAAGCTTTCTTT. The V and J genes are TRBV2 and TRBJ1-1, with TRBD1 matching over 9 bases. The junction had 4 bases not matched to a gene; V was cut back by 2 bases and J by 0 bases. The V gene's germline CDR1 is SNHLY and CDR2 FYNNEI. The CDR3 runs to 16 residues.

The chain recombines TRBV6-5 with TRBJ1-1; possible D gene TRBD1, 6 bases. Germline V gene sequence: CDR1 MNHEY, CDR2 SVGAGI. Deletions cut 4 bases from V and 3 bases from J, with 15 bases between. The CDR3 consists of 15 residues. The CDR3 protein is CASSSYRDTDTEAFF. DNA of the CDR3: TGTGCCAGCAGTTCGTATCGGGACACCGACACTGAAGCTTTCTTT.

The chain couples TRBV9 to TRBJ2-3; D tentatively fits TRBD1 or TRBD2 (5 bases each). The CDR3 totals 16 residues. Germline V lookup: CDR1 SGDLS, CDR2 YYNGEE. The V end lost 4 bases, the J end lost 2 bases, and 17 bases lay between the germline ends. Written as DNA, the CDR3 is TGTGCCAGCAGCCCAAGGCCCACGGGACCCACAGATACGCAGTATTTT. Protein product: CASSPRPTGPTDTQYF.

About this clone: In the same sample, other DNA sequences code for this CDR3. The J gene is TRBJ2-3, the V gene TRBV13; D unclear. CDR3 length equals 13 residues. Trimming took off 0 bases at V and 2 bases at J, with 3 bases between the two ends. Per germline, CDR1 PRHDT and CDR2 FYEKMQ (reference sequence). CDR3 sequence (DNA): TGTGCCAGCAGCTTAGGCCCCACAGATACGCAGTATTTT. Amino acid sequence: CASSLGPTDTQYF. Looking up the rest from reference TRBV13 and TRBJ2-3 gives the full variable domain: AAGVIQSPRHLIKEKRETATLKCYPIPRHDTVYWYQQGPGQDPQFLISFYEKMQSDKGSIPDRFSAQQFSDYHSELNMSSLELGDSALYFCASSLGPTDTQYFGPGTRLTVL.

The chain employs TRBV6-5 and TRBJ2-7, with 7 bases that match TRBD2. Germline CDR1 MNHEY, CDR2 SVGAGI. The CDR3 has 16 amino acids. The trim removed 0 bases at V and 2 bases at J, leaving 7 bases unmatched. The CDR3 coding sequence is TGTGCCAGCAGTTACTCGGCGGGAGCACTCCCCTACGAGCAGTACTTC. Translating gives CASSYSAGALPYEQYF.

V gene TRBV7-9 combines with J gene TRBJ2-3; 11 nucleotides agree with TRBD2. This CDR3 has 15 residues. The V gene end was trimmed by 5 bases and the J gene end by 4 bases; junction bases not matched to a gene: 5. In germline, CDR1 is SEHNR, CDR2 FQNEAQ (reference sequence). This CDR3 reads CASSATSGNADTQYF. CDR3 coding DNA: TGTGCCAGCAGCGCGACTAGCGGGAACGCAGATACGCAGTATTTT.

This clone appeared a single time. The genes are TRBV4-2 and TRBJ2-2; TRBD1 matches at 10 bases. This CDR3 has 17 residues. The ends lost 4 bases at V and 4 bases at J; junction bases unmatched: 9. CDR1 is LGHNA, CDR2 YNFKEQ, per germline. CDR3 region: CASSPQSGTGATGELFF. The CDR3 bases are TGTGCCAGCAGCCCTCAATCCGGGACAGGGGCCACCGGGGAGCTGTTTTTT.

The rearrangement links TRBV30 to TRBJ2-1; possibly TRBD2 for D (6 bases). Germline V gene lookup returns CDR1 GTSNPN and CDR2 SVGIG (reference sequence). The CDR3 extends over 16 amino acids. V dropped 1 base and J dropped 8 bases, with 21 bases sitting between them. The chain's CDR3 is CAWSAAALRREYEQFF. Here the CDR3 DNA reads TGTGCCTGGAGTGCCGCGGCGTTGCGGAGGGAGTATGAGCAGTTCTTC. Variable domain in full (rest from reference TRBV30 and TRBJ2-1): SQTIHQWPATLVQPVGSPLSLECTVEGTSNPNLYWYRQAAGRGLQLLFYSVGIGQISSEVPQNLSASRPQDRQFILSSKKLLLSDSGFYLCAWSAAALRREYEQFFGPGTRLTVL.

The V call is TRBV10-3, the J call TRBJ2-5; 9 nucleotides line up with TRBD1. The CDR3 sequence is 17 residues long. Germline V gene sequence: CDR1 ENHRY, CDR2 SYGVKD. The V and J ends lost 4 bases and 4 bases, in that order; junction bases with no gene match: 13. CDR3 sequence reads: CAISGTGTGGWGETQYF. CDR3 in DNA: TGTGCCATCAGTGGGACAGGAACAGGGGGCTGGGGAGAGACCCAGTACTTC.

The rearrangement joins TRBV18 to TRBJ1-4; possibly TRBD1 for D (5 bases). The CDR3 extends over 14 amino acids. Trimming took 4 bases from V and 8 from J, leaving 14 bases between them. In germline, CDR1 is KGHSH, CDR2 LQKENI. CDR3 region: CASSLRGVQEKLFF. CDR3 nucleotide sequence: TGTGCCAGCTCACTCCGGGGCGTCCAAGAAAAACTGTTTTTT.

The chain links TRBV27 to TRBJ1-5, with D possibly being TRBD1 (6 bases). The CDR3 is 13 residues long. The germline gives CDR1 MNHEY, CDR2 SMNVEV (reference sequence). V shed 6 bases and J shed 5 bases, with 11 bases lying between them. As DNA, the CDR3 is TGTGCCAGCAGAACAGGGATTTATCAGCCCCAGCATTTT. Protein: CASRTGIYQPQHF.

The chain employs TRBV6-5 and TRBJ2-3; tentatively, D is TRBD2 (6 bases). V was clipped by 10 bases and J by 0 bases, with 14 bases between them. This CDR3 contains 14 residues. Looked up from germline, CDR1 is MNHEY and CDR2 is SVGAGI. The CDR3 DNA sequence: TGTGCCACCTCGGGACTCCGTAGCACAGATACGCAGTATTTT. Translation: CATSGLRSTDTQYF.

The chain has TRBV21-1 and TRBJ2-4. TRBV21-1 is noted as a pseudogene. The CDR3 is 16 amino acids. This CDR3 is CASSPQGGNSKNIQYF. In DNA, the CDR3 is TGTGCCAGCAGCCCCCAAGGTGGGAATTCCAAAAACATTCAGTACTTC.

This clone was found once. This rearrangement joins TRBV4-1 to TRBJ1-2, with no clear D. The germline CDR1 and CDR2 sequences are MGHRA and YSYEKL. CDR3 length: 17 amino acids. The V gene lost 5 bases and the J gene lost 2 bases, with 21 bases spanning the gap. The DNA of the CDR3 is TGCGCCAGCAGCAGGGATCGGAGAGACGACGCGAACTATGGCTACACCTTC. Its protein is CASSRDRRDDANYGYTF.

The rearrangement joins TRBV4-1 to TRBJ2-7; D call uncertain. The CDR3 has 13 residues. Germline V gene lookup returns CDR1 MGHRA and CDR2 YSYEKL. The V gene lost 0 bases and the J gene lost 2 bases, with 5 bases spanning the gap. CDR3 loop: CASSQERPYEQYF. The CDR3 coding sequence is TGCGCCAGCAGCCAAGAAAGGCCCTACGAGCAGTACTTC.

The chain joins TRBV10-3 to TRBJ2-7; TRBD2 aligns across 10 bases. V lost 8 bases, J lost 3 bases, and 10 bases stayed unmatched. The germline V gene has CDR1 ENHRY and CDR2 SYGVKD. The CDR3 loop spans 15 amino acids. The CDR3 loop is CAIPFPTSGIYEQYF. Here the CDR3 DNA reads TGTGCCATCCCATTTCCCACTAGCGGGATCTACGAGCAGTACTTC.

The chain is built from TRBV28 and TRBJ2-7, with 9 bases aligning to TRBD1. There are 15 residues in the CDR3. V lost 6 bases to trimming and J lost 2 bases; unmatched junction nucleotides: 8. Germline V gene data show CDR1 as MDHEN and CDR2 as SYDVKM. CDR3 sequence: CASRPGTGLTYEQYF. The CDR3 coding sequence is TGTGCCAGCAGGCCCGGGACAGGGCTTACCTACGAGCAGTACTTC.

The chain joins TRBV7-9 to TRBJ2-7; 7 bases align to TRBD1. The V gene's germline CDR1 is SEHNR and CDR2 FQNEAQ (reference sequence). The CDR3 totals 16 residues. V was pared by 4 bases and J by 2 bases, with 11 bases of the junction left unmatched. CDR3 bases: TGTGCCAGCAGCTATCCGCAGGGGGTGCTCACCTACGAGCAGTACTTC. Protein sequence: CASSYPQGVLTYEQYF.

The V gene is TRBV5-1, the J gene TRBJ1-1, with a possible D match to TRBD1 (5 bases). This CDR3 region has 16 residues. V lost 8 bases and J 1 base, leaving 21 bases between the germline ends. Germline CDR1 reads SGHRS; CDR2 reads YFSETQ. The CDR3 protein is CASLTGIESPNTEAFF. The CDR3 DNA reads TGCGCCAGTTTAACAGGTATTGAATCGCCGAACACTGAAGCTTTCTTT.

The genes are TRBV11-2 and TRBJ2-1; D is undetermined. V lost 4 bases to trimming and J lost 7 bases, with 8 bases between them. CDR3 length equals 12 residues. The germline V gene has CDR1 SGHAT and CDR2 FQNNGV. In nucleotides, the CDR3 is TGTGCCAGCAGCTACATTGGGAATGAGCAGTTCTTC. This sequence encodes CASSYIGNEQFF.

CDR3 sequence reads: CASSFTRDPGDTQYF. The DNA for the CDR3 is TGTGCCAGCAGTTTTACTCGGGATCCGGGGGATACGCAGTATTTT. The chain links TRBV28 to TRBJ2-3; D perhaps matches TRBD2 (5 bases). With 3 bases removed from V and 6 bases from J, the gap between germline ends came to 16 bases. The CDR3 has 15 residues. The germline gives CDR1 MDHEN, CDR2 SYDVKM.

The chain carries TRBV18 and TRBJ2-5; 7 nucleotides agree with TRBD1. Near its end, the DNA agrees better with TRBJ2-7, so the J call may be wrong. The CDR3 is 14 amino acids. Looked up from germline, CDR1 is KGHSH and CDR2 is LQKENI. CDR3 protein: CASSPTGTAYEQYF. CDR3 nucleotides: TGTGCCAGCTCACCTACCGGGACAGCCTACGAGCAGTACTTC.

This clone was seen only once. The J gene is TRBJ2-4, the V gene TRBV28; unclear D gene. In germline, CDR1 is MDHEN, CDR2 SYDVKM. Trimming took off 3 bases at V and 6 bases at J, with 6 bases between the two ends. This CDR3 contains 12 residues. The CDR3 sequence is CASSFGLNIQYF. The CDR3 region has the DNA TGTGCCAGCAGTTTCGGGCTAAACATTCAGTACTTC.

The rearrangement joins TRBV7-9 to TRBJ2-7, with D maybe TRBD2 (6 bases). The CDR3 is 16 amino acids. V lost 4 bases and J 0 bases, leaving 16 bases between the germline ends. CDR1 is SEHNR and CDR2 is FQNEAQ in the germline V gene (reference sequence). The CDR3 DNA sequence: TGTGCCAGCAGCTCTGGAGGGCGGGCTATCTCCTACGAGCAGTACTTC. Translation gives CASSSGGRAISYEQYF.

This chain connects TRBV4-3 to TRBJ2-7; D could derive from TRBD1 or TRBD2 (6 bases each). Germline V lookup: CDR1 LGHNA, CDR2 YSLEER. The length of the CDR3 is 14 residues. Trimming removed 4 bases from V and 2 bases from J, with 12 bases in between. CDR3 region: CASSPGAGTYEQYF. DNA for the CDR3: TGCGCCAGCAGCCCGGGGGCCGGGACCTACGAGCAGTACTTC.

The chain uses TRBV9 and TRBJ2-3, with D unclear. The CDR3 covers 13 residues. Trimming shortened V by 6 bases and J by 2 bases, and 10 bases separated the two germline ends. Germline values: CDR1 SGDLS, CDR2 YYNGEE. CDR3 amino acids: CASNSGLTDTQYF. CDR3 nucleotide sequence: TGTGCCAGCAATTCTGGCCTCACAGATACGCAGTATTTT.

The chain uses TRBV29-1 and TRBJ2-2, with D perhaps matching TRBD1 (5 bases). CDR3 length equals 12 residues. The V end lost 2 bases, the J end lost 7 bases, and 8 bases lay between the germline ends. The germline V gene encodes CDR1 SQVTM and CDR2 ANQGSEA. This chain's CDR3 is CSVESDSGELFF. The CDR3 DNA is TGCAGCGTTGAAAGCGACAGCGGGGAGCTGTTTTTT.